This TCR beta chain is drawn from a study of blood T cells in healthy people across ages. Russia was home to the donors, healthy Caucasian individuals aged 6 to 90. For the second PCR, which ran for about 7 to 11 cycles, a sample-barcoded 5' primer and a J-beta primer mix were used. TCRdb re-called the 5' RACE reads through MiXCR, storing one row per CDR3 protein. The sample has over 1,300,000 distinct CDR3 sequences, approximately 59% seen once. This CDR3 has 15 amino acids. Germline trimming cut 2 bases from V and 5 bases from J; bases unmatched to any gene: 6. The V gene's germline CDR1 is SGHNT and CDR2 YYREEE (reference sequence).

Sequencing was carried out using blood. The chain joins TRBV5-4 to TRBJ1-5; 8 nucleotides match TRBD1. The TCR sequence derives from a man in his late teens or twenties in good health. The DNA for the CDR3 is TGTGCCAGCAGCTTAGGCGGACAGGGTGATCAGCCCCAGCATTTT. Translation: CASSLGGQGDQPQHF.